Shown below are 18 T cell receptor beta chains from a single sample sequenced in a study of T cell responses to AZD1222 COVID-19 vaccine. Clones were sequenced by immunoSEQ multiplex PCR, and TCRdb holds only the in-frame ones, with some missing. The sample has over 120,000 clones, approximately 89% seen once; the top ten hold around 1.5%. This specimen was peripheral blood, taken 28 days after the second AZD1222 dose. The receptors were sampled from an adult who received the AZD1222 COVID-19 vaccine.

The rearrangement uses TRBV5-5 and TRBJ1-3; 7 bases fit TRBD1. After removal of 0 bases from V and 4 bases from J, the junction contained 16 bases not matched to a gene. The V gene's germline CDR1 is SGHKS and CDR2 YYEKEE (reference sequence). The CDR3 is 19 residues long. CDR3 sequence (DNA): TGTGCCAGCAGCTTGGGCCTATTGGTCCTCCGGGACAGAGGAAACACCATATATTTT. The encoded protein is CASSLGLLVLRDRGNTIYF.

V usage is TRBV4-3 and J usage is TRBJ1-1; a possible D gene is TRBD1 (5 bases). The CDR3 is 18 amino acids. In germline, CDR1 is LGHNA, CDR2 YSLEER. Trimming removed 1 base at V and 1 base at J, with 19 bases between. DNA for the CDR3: TGCGCCAGCAGCCAAGGGGACTCCGGGTTGGGGCAGAACACTGAAGCTTTCTTT. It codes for CASSQGDSGLGQNTEAFF.

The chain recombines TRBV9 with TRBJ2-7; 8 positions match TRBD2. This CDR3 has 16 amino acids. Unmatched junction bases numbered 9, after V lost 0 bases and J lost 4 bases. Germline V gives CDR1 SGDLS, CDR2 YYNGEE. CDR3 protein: CASSVEGGGRTYEQYF. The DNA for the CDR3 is TGTGCCAGCAGCGTAGAGGGGGGCGGGAGGACGTACGAGCAGTACTTC.

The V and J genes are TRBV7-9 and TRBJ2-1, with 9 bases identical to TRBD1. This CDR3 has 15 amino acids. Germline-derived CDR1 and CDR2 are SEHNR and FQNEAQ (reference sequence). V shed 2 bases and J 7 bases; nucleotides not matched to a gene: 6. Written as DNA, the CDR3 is TGTGCCAGCAGCTTATGGGACAGGGATTGGAATGAGCAGTTCTTC. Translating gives CASSLWDRDWNEQFF.

The CDR3 sequence is CASSPGAGSNEQYF. The CDR3, as DNA: TGTGCCAGCAGTCCAGGGGCAGGATCCAACGAGCAGTACTTC. The chain links TRBV6-2 or TRBV6-3 to TRBJ2-7; a weak D match, TRBD1 (6 bases). The CDR3 extends over 14 amino acids. V was pared by 5 bases and J by 5 bases, with 16 bases between. Germline V gene lookup returns CDR1 MNHEY and CDR2 SVGEGT.

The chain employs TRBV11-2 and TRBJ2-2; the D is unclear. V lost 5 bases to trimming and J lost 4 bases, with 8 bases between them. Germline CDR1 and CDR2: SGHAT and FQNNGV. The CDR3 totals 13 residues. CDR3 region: CASSPRGTGELFF. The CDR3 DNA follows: TGTGCCAGCAGCCCTCGCGGCACCGGGGAGCTGTTTTTT.

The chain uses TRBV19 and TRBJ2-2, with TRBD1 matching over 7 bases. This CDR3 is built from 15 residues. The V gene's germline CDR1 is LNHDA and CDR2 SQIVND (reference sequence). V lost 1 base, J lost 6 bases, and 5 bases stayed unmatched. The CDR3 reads CASSIVARGPGELFF. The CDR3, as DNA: TGTGCCAGTAGTATAGTGGCTAGGGGGCCCGGGGAGCTGTTTTTT.

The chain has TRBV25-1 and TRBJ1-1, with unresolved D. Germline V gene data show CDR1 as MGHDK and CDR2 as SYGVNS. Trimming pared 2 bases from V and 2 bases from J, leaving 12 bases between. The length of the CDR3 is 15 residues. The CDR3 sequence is CASSETGSLNTEAFF. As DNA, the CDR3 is TGTGCCAGCAGTGAAACGGGCAGTCTAAACACTGAAGCTTTCTTT.

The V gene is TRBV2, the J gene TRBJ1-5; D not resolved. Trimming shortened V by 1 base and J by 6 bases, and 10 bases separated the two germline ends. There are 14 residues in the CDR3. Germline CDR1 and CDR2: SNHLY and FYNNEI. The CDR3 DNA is TGTGCCAGCAGTGAAGGGGGAGAGGCTCAGCCCCAGCATTTT. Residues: CASSEGGEAQPQHF.

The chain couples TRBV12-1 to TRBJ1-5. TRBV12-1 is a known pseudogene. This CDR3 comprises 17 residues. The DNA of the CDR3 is TGTGCCAGCAGCTTCCGGGGGGGGTTCGATAGCAATCAGCCCCAGCATTTT. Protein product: CASSFRGGFDSNQPQHF.

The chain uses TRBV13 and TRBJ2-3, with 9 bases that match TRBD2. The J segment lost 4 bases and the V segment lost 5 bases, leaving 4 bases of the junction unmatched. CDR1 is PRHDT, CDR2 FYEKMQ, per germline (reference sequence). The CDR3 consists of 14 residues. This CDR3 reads CASSTEREADTQYF. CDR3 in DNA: TGTGCCAGCAGCACCGAGCGGGAGGCAGATACGCAGTATTTT. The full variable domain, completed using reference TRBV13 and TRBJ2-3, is AAGVIQSPRHLIKEKRETATLKCYPIPRHDTVYWYQQGPGQDPQFLISFYEKMQSDKGSIPDRFSAQQFSDYHSELNMSSLELGDSALYFCASSTEREADTQYFGPGTRLTVL.

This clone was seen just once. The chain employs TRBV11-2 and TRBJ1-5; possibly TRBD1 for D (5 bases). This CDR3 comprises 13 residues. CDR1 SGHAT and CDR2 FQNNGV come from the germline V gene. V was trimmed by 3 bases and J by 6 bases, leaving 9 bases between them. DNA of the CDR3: TGTGCCAGCAGCTTCAATCAGGGTCAGCCCCAGCATTTT. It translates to CASSFNQGQPQHF.

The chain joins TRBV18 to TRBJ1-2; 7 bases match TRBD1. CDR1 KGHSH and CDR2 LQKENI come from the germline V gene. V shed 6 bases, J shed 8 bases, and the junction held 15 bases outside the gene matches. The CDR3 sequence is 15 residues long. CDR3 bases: TGTGCCAGCTCCCTCGACAGGGAAATTGGACAAGGCTACACCTTC. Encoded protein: CASSLDREIGQGYTF.

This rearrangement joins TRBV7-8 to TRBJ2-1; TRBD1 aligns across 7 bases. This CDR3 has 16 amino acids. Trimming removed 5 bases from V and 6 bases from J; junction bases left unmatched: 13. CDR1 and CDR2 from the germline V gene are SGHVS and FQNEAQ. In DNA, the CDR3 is TGTGCCAGCAGCACCAGGGACAGTCCGGCCACCAATGAGCAGTTCTTC. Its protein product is CASSTRDSPATNEQFF.

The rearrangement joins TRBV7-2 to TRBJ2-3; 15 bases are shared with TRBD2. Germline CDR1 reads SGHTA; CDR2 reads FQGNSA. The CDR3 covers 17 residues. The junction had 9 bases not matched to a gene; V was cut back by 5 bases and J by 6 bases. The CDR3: CASSRTPGLAGGDTQYF. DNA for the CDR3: TGTGCCAGCAGCAGAACACCGGGACTAGCGGGAGGTGATACGCAGTATTTT.

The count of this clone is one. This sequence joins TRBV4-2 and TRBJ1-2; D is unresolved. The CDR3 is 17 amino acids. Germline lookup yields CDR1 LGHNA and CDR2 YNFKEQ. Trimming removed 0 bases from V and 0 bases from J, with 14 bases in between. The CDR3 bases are TGTGCCAGCAGCCAAGATCCTCCCGGGAATTCTAACTATGGCTACACCTTC. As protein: CASSQDPPGNSNYGYTF.

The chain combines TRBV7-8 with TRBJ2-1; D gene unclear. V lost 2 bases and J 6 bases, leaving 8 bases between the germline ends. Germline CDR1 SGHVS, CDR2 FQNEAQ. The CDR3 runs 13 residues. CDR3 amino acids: CASSLNQGNEQFF. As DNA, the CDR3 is TGTGCCAGCAGCTTAAATCAAGGCAATGAGCAGTTCTTC.

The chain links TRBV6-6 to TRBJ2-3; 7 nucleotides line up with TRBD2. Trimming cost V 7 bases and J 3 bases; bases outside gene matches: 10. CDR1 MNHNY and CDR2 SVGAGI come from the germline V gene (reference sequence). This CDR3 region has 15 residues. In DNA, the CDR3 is TGTGCCAGCACCCCCGGGACTACGACGACAGATACGCAGTATTTT. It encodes CASTPGTTTTDTQYF.